The clone carrying this TCR beta chain was seen only a few times. The antigen is undetermined. Germline CDR1 and CDR2: LGHNA and YSLEER. Trimming shortened V by 1 base and J by 4 bases, and 14 bases separated the two germline ends. The CDR3 length is 15 residues. Stated treatment: roughly 11-day PBMC culture with coronavirus spike peptide pools or control peptides (ViraFEST assay). These data come from a study of vaccination and CD4 T cells after COVID-19. Turning to the study itself: Samples taken post-COVID came a median around 100 days after diagnosis, ranging from 35 to 161.

Sequencing of the DNA from cultured CD4+ T cells was carried out with the Oncomine TCR Beta short-read assay. TCRdb independently ran MiXCR on the PCR reads; one entry per CDR3 protein. Here the sample spans 6,400 or so distinct CDR3 sequences, about 20% being singletons. Study-wide results and limits: From about 20 to 38, the median of SARS-CoV-2-reactive clonotypes rose without reaching significance.

This chain uses TRBV4-3 with TRBJ2-7; D ambiguous. Source: CD4+ T cells from blood, cultured in vitro, taken after SARS-CoV-2 vaccination. The source of this sequence is a human donor who had recovered from COVID-19. The CDR3 DNA is TGCGCCAGCAGCCAAGGGGGAATCAAGGCTTACGAGCAGTACTTC. It translates to CASSQGGIKAYEQYF.